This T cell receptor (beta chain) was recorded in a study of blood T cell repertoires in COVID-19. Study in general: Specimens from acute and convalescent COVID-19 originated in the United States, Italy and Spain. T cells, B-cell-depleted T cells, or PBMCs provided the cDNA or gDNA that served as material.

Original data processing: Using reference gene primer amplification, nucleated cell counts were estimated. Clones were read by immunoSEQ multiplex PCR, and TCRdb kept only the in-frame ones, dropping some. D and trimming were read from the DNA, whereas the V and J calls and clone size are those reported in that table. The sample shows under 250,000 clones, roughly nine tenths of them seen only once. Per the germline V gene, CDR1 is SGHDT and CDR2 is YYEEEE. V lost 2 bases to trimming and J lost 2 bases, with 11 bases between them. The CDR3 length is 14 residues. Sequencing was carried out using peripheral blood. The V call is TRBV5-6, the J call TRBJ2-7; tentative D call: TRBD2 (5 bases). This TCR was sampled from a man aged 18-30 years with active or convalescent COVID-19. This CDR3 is CASSLMLAPYEQYF. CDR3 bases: TGTGCCAGCAGCTTAATGCTAGCTCCCTACGAGCAGTACTTC.